The text below deals with one TCR beta chain. Sequenced by immunoSEQ multiplex PCR; TCRdb stores in-frame clones only, minus some. This sample yields about half a million clones, of which around 85% are seen a single time; over 9.5% belongs to the top ten. The sample is drawn from a study of shared clonotypes between healthy human individuals. Around 97 million PBMCs supplied genomic DNA for unsorted samples. Germline loops: CDR1 MGHDK, CDR2 SYGVNS. The CDR3 spans 13 residues. Between the trimmed V and J ends, which lost 7 bases and 10 bases, there was a span of 14 bases. The clonotype was recovered from a woman aged 40 to 50 in good health. Some clones in this sample may be carry-over from other donors' samples. The rearrangement uses TRBV25-1 and TRBJ1-6; D perhaps matches TRBD1 (5 bases). Sequences were obtained from PBMCs. The CDR3 reads CASNQGSASPLHF. Written as DNA, the CDR3 is TGTGCCAGCAACCAGGGATCCGCGTCACCCCTCCACTTT. Full variable domain (missing parts from reference TRBV25-1 and TRBJ1-6): EADIYQTPRYLVIGTGKKITLECSQTMGHDKMYWYQQDPGMELHLIHYSYGVNSTEKGDLSSESTVSRIRTEHFPLTLESARPSHTSQYLCASNQGSASPLHFGNGTRLTVT.